The 27 T cell receptor beta chains below were found in one sample sequenced in a study of control samples from healthy donors and cancer patients. Sequencing used immunoSEQ multiplex PCR; TCRdb keeps in-frame clones, though not all of them. The data hold about 120,000 clones, with 70% to 90% observed a single time. The sample comprised blood. The receptors originated from a man between 35 and 55 years old in good health.

This chain connects TRBV21-1 to TRBJ1-5; the D call TRBD1 from the table was never checked on the DNA. TRBV21-1 is recorded as a pseudogene. This CDR3 region has 18 residues. CDR3 nucleotide sequence: TGTGCCAGCATCCCAAGGCCCCGAACAGGGGTAGGAAATCAGCCCCAGCATTTT. Encoded protein: CASIPRPRTGVGNQPQHF.

The genes are TRBV9 and TRBJ1-5; D gene ambiguous. The CDR3 loop spans 14 amino acids. The V end was cut by 9 bases, the J end by 0 bases, with 13 bases between. Per germline, CDR1 SGDLS and CDR2 YYNGEE. For the CDR3, the DNA is TGTGCCAAGCTCATGTCCTATAGCAATCAGCCCCAGCATTTT. It codes for CAKLMSYSNQPQHF.

The chain recombines TRBV7-9 with TRBJ2-3, with D unclear. The CDR3 sequence is 15 residues long. Germline loops: CDR1 SEHNR, CDR2 FQNEAQ (reference sequence). V dropped 1 base and J dropped 1 base, with 9 bases sitting between them. CDR3 nucleotide sequence: TGTGCCAGCAGCTTAGTGGCAGGCCGCACAGATACGCAGTATTTT. Its translation: CASSLVAGRTDTQYF.

The CDR3 DNA reads TGTGCCAGCAGTTACAGGATCGGAACTGAAGCTTTCTTT. Its protein product is CASSYRIGTEAFF. The chain joins TRBV2 to TRBJ1-1; a possible D gene is TRBD1 (5 bases). Germline CDR1 and CDR2: SNHLY and FYNNEI. This CDR3 is 13 amino acids long. V shed 5 bases and J shed 5 bases, with 12 bases lying between them.

The chain is built from TRBV7-2 and TRBJ2-3; 10 bases agree with TRBD1. In germline, CDR1 is SGHTA, CDR2 FQGNSA. The CDR3 is 16 residues long. Trimming removed 1 base from V and 4 bases from J; junction bases left unmatched: 5. CDR3 DNA sequence: TGTGCCAGCAGCTTAGTAAGGACAGGGGGATCAGATACGCAGTATTTT. Amino acids: CASSLVRTGGSDTQYF.

This chain connects TRBV5-4 to TRBJ2-7; 12 bases are shared with TRBD2. The CDR3 is 14 amino acids. Germline lookup yields CDR1 SGHNT and CDR2 YYREEE (reference sequence). Unmatched junction bases numbered 6, after V lost 4 bases and J lost 7 bases. This CDR3 is CASSKLAGGQEQYF. The DNA for the CDR3 is TGTGCCAGCAGCAAACTAGCGGGGGGACAAGAGCAGTACTTC.

This chain joins TRBV30 and TRBJ1-1; maybe TRBD1 (6 bases). Deletions cut 4 bases from V and 7 bases from J, with 13 bases between. The CDR3 is 12 amino acids. Germline values: CDR1 GTSNPN, CDR2 SVGIG (reference sequence). CDR3 loop: CAWNEGHFEAFF. CDR3 bases: TGTGCCTGGAACGAGGGACATTTTGAAGCTTTCTTT.

This chain uses TRBV6-1 with TRBJ1-1, with TRBD1 as a possible D gene (5 bases). Germline-derived CDR1 and CDR2 are MNHNS and SASEGT. Trimming cost V 3 bases and J 0 bases, with 11 bases left between them. The CDR3 loop spans 15 amino acids. CDR3 in amino acids: CASSEGRELNTEAFF. The CDR3 bases are TGTGCCAGCAGTGAGGGGCGGGAATTGAACACTGAAGCTTTCTTT.

The CDR3 DNA follows: TGTGCCAGCAGTGTCTCCGGGCCTTACGAGCAGTACTTC. Protein sequence: CASSVSGPYEQYF. The V gene is TRBV2, the J gene TRBJ2-7, with no clear D. The CDR3 consists of 13 residues. The germline V gene has CDR1 SNHLY and CDR2 FYNNEI. V shed 4 bases and J shed 4 bases, with 11 bases lying between them.

J is TRBJ2-7 and V is TRBV13; TRBD2 aligns across 13 bases. From germline, CDR1 is PRHDT and CDR2 FYEKMQ (reference sequence). The ends lost 5 bases at V and 4 bases at J; junction bases unmatched: 17. This CDR3 spans 19 amino acids. The CDR3 region is CASSPDPRTSGGSAYEQYF. The CDR3 nucleotides are TGTGCCAGCAGCCCTGACCCCAGGACTAGCGGGGGATCTGCATACGAGCAGTACTTC.

The gene calls are TRBV24-1 and TRBJ1-4; 7 nucleotides agree with TRBD1. Per the germline V gene, CDR1 is KGHDR and CDR2 is SFDVKD. CDR3 length equals 15 residues. V shed 1 base, J shed 7 bases, and the junction held 5 bases outside the gene matches. The CDR3: CATSDLRQGGEKLFF. CDR3 in DNA: TGTGCCACCAGTGATTTACGACAGGGAGGTGAAAAACTGTTTTTT.

This rearrangement joins TRBV18 to TRBJ1-6, with no clear D. Germline V gene data show CDR1 as KGHSH and CDR2 as LQKENI. The ends were cut back, 0 bases at V and 6 bases at J, with 6 bases in the middle. The CDR3 length is 14 residues. CDR3 sequence reads: CASSPPGVNSPLHF. As DNA, the CDR3 is TGTGCCAGCTCACCACCCGGGGTTAATTCACCCCTCCACTTT.

The chain couples TRBV5-1 to TRBJ2-2, with 7 bases that match TRBD1. This CDR3 has 16 residues. V gave up 3 bases and J gave up 1 base; unmatched junction bases: 6. The germline CDR1 and CDR2 sequences are SGHRS and YFSETQ. As DNA, the CDR3 is TGCGCCAGCAGCTCGACAGGGTTTGTGAACACCGGGGAGCTGTTTTTT. Its protein product is CASSSTGFVNTGELFF.

This chain links TRBV24-1 with TRBJ1-5, with 7 positions matching TRBD1. V dropped 3 bases and J dropped 5; count of bases not matched to a gene: 9. Germline loops: CDR1 KGHDR, CDR2 SFDVKD. The CDR3 spans 16 residues. CDR3 sequence: CATSDKYRGGDQPQHF. The DNA of the CDR3 is TGTGCCACCAGTGATAAATACAGGGGAGGGGATCAGCCCCAGCATTTT.

The chain has TRBV10-1 and TRBJ1-2; D remains ambiguous. Germline values: CDR1 WNHNN, CDR2 SYGVQD (reference sequence). The CDR3 sequence is 13 residues long. The germline V and J ends were trimmed by 3 bases and 1 base, with 6 bases remaining between them. CDR3 in amino acids: CASSDSFNYGYTF. The CDR3 region has the DNA TGCGCCAGCAGTGATTCGTTTAACTATGGCTACACCTTC.

This chain links TRBV29-1 with TRBJ1-1, with TRBD1 as a possible D gene (5 bases). Per germline, CDR1 SQVTM and CDR2 ANQGSEA. This CDR3 is 14 amino acids long. V was pared by 3 bases and J by 1 base, with 12 bases between. CDR3 region: CSVDYGAGNTEAFF. The CDR3 coding sequence is TGCAGCGTTGATTACGGGGCAGGGAACACTGAAGCTTTCTTT. Using reference TRBV29-1 and TRBJ1-1 for the parts outside the CDR3, the full variable domain is SAVISQKPSRDICQRGTSLTIQCQVDSQVTMMFWYRQQPGQSLTLIATANQGSEATYESGFVIDKFPISRPNLTFSTLTVSNMSPEDSSIYLCSVDYGAGNTEAFFGQGTRLTVV.

The chain has TRBV9 and TRBJ2-2, with D perhaps TRBD1 (6 bases). The germline V gene encodes CDR1 SGDLS and CDR2 YYNGEE. V shed 3 bases and J shed 2 bases, with 17 bases lying between them. The CDR3 contains 17 residues. This chain's CDR3 is CASSARTGTTNTGELFF. CDR3 bases: TGTGCCAGCAGCGCTCGGACTGGGACAACCAACACCGGGGAGCTGTTTTTT.

The CDR3 loop is CASSYSPVTDTQYF. The CDR3 DNA reads TGTGCCAGCAGTTACTCCCCAGTCACAGATACGCAGTATTTT. V gene TRBV6-5 combines with J gene TRBJ2-3; D uncertain. This CDR3 has 14 residues. Trimming took 0 bases from V and 2 from J, leaving 6 bases between them. Germline V gene sequence: CDR1 MNHEY, CDR2 SVGAGI.

V gene TRBV18 combines with J gene TRBJ1-2; TRBD1 aligns across 8 bases. Trimming took 4 bases from V and 7 from J; bases not matched to a gene: 5. There are 13 residues in the CDR3. Per the germline V gene, CDR1 is KGHSH and CDR2 is LQKENI. Written as DNA, the CDR3 is TGTGCCAGCTCACAGGACAGGGACGGTGGCTACACCTTC. Its protein product is CASSQDRDGGYTF.

The V and J genes are TRBV19 and TRBJ1-2, with a tentative D call TRBD1 (5 bases). This CDR3 is built from 12 residues. V lost 6 bases to trimming and J lost 5 bases, with 10 bases between them. Germline V gene lookup returns CDR1 LNHDA and CDR2 SQIVND (reference sequence). For the CDR3, the DNA is TGTGCCAGTAGCTCGGGACTTTATGGCTACACCTTC. Protein: CASSSGLYGYTF.

The chain has TRBV6-1 and TRBJ2-2; 8 bases map to TRBD1. Germline CDR1 reads MNHNS; CDR2 reads SASEGT. The J segment lost 1 base and the V segment lost 1 base, leaving 5 bases of the junction unmatched. This CDR3 has 17 amino acids. The CDR3 nucleotides are TGTGCCAGCAGTGAAGGGGTCAGGGGGCTGAACACCGGGGAGCTGTTTTTT. Its translation: CASSEGVRGLNTGELFF.

Details on this clone: The junction does not match germline at one end; this may be a read error. The chain employs TRBV28 and TRBJ1-5; D is perhaps TRBD1 (5 bases). Germline V CDR1 and CDR2: MDHEN, SYDVKM. The CDR3 consists of 11 residues. CDR3 amino acids: CASSFGRDAIF. The CDR3 nucleotides are TGTGCCAGCAGTTTTGGCCGGGACGCGATTTTT.

The CDR3 here is CSASPGTVNYGYTF. The CDR3, as DNA: TGCAGTGCTAGTCCCGGGACCGTAAACTATGGCTACACCTTC. The genes are TRBV20-1 and TRBJ1-2; a weak D match, TRBD1 (5 bases). V dropped 3 bases and J dropped 2 bases, with 13 bases sitting between them. The germline CDR1 and CDR2 sequences are DFQATT and SNEGSKA (reference sequence). This CDR3 has 14 residues.

V is TRBV18 and J is TRBJ1-6; D perhaps matches TRBD1 (5 bases). The germline V gene has CDR1 KGHSH and CDR2 LQKENI. CDR3 size: 15 residues. V lost 2 bases and J 7 bases, leaving 12 bases between the germline ends. Written as DNA, the CDR3 is TGTGCCAGCTCACCAGGTTTCGGGGGGAATTCACCCCTCCACTTT. Its translation: CASSPGFGGNSPLHF.

The V call is TRBV5-6, the J call TRBJ2-3, with 14 positions matching TRBD2. This CDR3 spans 18 amino acids. The germline CDR1 and CDR2 sequences are SGHDT and YYEEEE. The junction had 5 bases not matched to a gene; V was cut back by 0 bases and J by 2 bases. The CDR3 spells CASSLGLAGGSPTDTQYF. The CDR3 coding sequence is TGTGCCAGCAGCTTGGGACTAGCGGGGGGGTCCCCCACAGATACGCAGTATTTT.

The chain joins TRBV5-1 to TRBJ2-7, with 8 positions matching TRBD1. The germline gives CDR1 SGHRS, CDR2 YFSETQ. Trimming at V came to 4 bases and at J to 5 bases, leaving 8 bases not matched to a gene. The CDR3 spans 14 residues. The CDR3 DNA is TGCGCCAGCAGCGCAAGACAGGGGTCGGACGAGCAGTACTTC. It is translated as CASSARQGSDEQYF.

This clone was observed once. V is TRBV4-1 and J is TRBJ2-1; 7 bases map to TRBD1. The CDR3 is 15 residues long. J lost 7 bases, V lost 4 bases, and 10 bases had no gene match. Germline CDR1 MGHRA, CDR2 YSYEKL. Here the CDR3 reads CASSLTGESRNEQFF. The CDR3 nucleotides are TGCGCCAGCAGCCTTACAGGGGAAAGTAGAAATGAGCAGTTCTTC.